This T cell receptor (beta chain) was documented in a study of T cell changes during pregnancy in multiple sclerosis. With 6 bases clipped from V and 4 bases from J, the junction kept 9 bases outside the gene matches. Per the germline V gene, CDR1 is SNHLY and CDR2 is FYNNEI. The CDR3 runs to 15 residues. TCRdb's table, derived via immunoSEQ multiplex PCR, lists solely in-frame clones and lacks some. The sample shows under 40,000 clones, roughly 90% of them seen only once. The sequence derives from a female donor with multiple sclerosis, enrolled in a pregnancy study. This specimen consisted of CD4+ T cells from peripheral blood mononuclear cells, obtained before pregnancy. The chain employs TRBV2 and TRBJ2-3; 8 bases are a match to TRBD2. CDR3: CASRPGLGAADTQYF. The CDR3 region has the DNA TGTGCCAGCAGGCCGGGACTAGGGGCCGCAGATACGCAGTATTTT.